The clone carrying this T cell receptor beta chain was seen once. The sample originates from a study of blood T cell repertoires in COVID-19. In the study overall: Acute-phase and convalescent COVID-19 samples originated in the United States, Italy and Spain. PBMCs, B-cell-depleted T cells, or T cells provided the cDNA or gDNA that made up the material.

Germline V gene lookup returns CDR1 LNHDA and CDR2 SQIVND (reference sequence). V was cut by 1 base and J by 1 base, with 12 bases left in between. The CDR3 is made up of 16 amino acids. Per the original data handling: Estimates of nucleated cell counts were drawn from the amplification of reference gene primers. Profiling relied on immunoSEQ multiplex PCR, and the TCRdb table lists in-frame clones only, not all of them. V and J calls and clone size are those listed in that table; D and trimming were worked out from the DNA. The table shows 240,000 or so clones, with approximately 90% occurring only once.

The rearrangement links TRBV19 to TRBJ2-3, with D perhaps TRBD2 (7 bases). This TCR came from a man in his fifties or sixties who had recovered from COVID-19. The specimen was peripheral blood. The CDR3 protein is CASSIVAGAGTDTQYF. The CDR3 nucleotides are TGTGCCAGTAGTATAGTGGCGGGGGCTGGCACAGATACGCAGTATTTT.